This T cell receptor beta chain emerged from a study of radiation and T cells in renal cell carcinoma. The protocol was immunoSEQ multiplex PCR, while the TCRdb copy is restricted to in-frame clones and leaves out a portion. This sample has 100,000 to 150,000 clones, with approximately 82% found just once. V dropped 3 bases and J dropped 2 bases, with 9 bases sitting between them. The CDR3 is made up of 14 amino acids. The V gene's germline CDR1 is LNHDA and CDR2 SQIVND (reference sequence). This sample's time point: baseline pretreatment blood. Described treatment: 15 Gy SBRT to primary tumor, nephrectomy 4 weeks later.

The material was blood, obtained from a patient whose treatment included radiotherapy and nephrectomy. This clonotype originated in a woman aged 60-75 years with renal cell carcinoma. J is TRBJ2-3 and V is TRBV19; tentative D call: TRBD2 (5 bases). CDR3 amino acids: CASSIQRNTDTQYF. The CDR3 region has the DNA TGTGCCAGTAGTATCCAGCGGAACACAGATACGCAGTATTTT.